Listed below are T cell receptor beta chains from one sample, sequenced in a study of Ad26.COV2.S vaccination and SARS-CoV-2 variants. Sequenced by immunoSEQ multiplex PCR; TCRdb stores in-frame clones only, minus some. The table records roughly 680,000 clones, around 92% of them present only once. The sequencing used peripheral blood, collected in a trial of Ad26.COV2.S vaccine versus placebo. The origin of the receptors is a person aged 18-60 years who received the Ad26.COV2.S COVID-19 vaccine or a placebo. The CDR3 runs from the conserved cysteine through the conserved F or W. A D gene is named only where the DNA matches it firmly. Clone size appears in some rows only: once, few, many, or a class for an expanded clone.

TGCGCCAGCAGTTATGCGGACAGGCGAAAAGATACGCAGTATTTT | CASSYADRRKDTQYF | TRBD1 | - | TRBJ2-3 | TRBV5-1
TGCGCCAGCAGCCTCGGGACAGGGCCCAACAATGAGCAGTTCTTC | CASSLGTGPNNEQFF | TRBD1 | - | TRBJ2-1 | TRBV5-1
TGTGCCAGCAGATACAGGGGGTACACTGAAGCTTTCTTT | CASRYRGYTEAFF | TRBD1 | - | TRBJ1-1 | TRBV27
TGTGCCAGTAGTATCCGGGCCAGCGGCGTCTACGAGCAGTACTTC | CASSIRASGVYEQYF | - | - | TRBJ2-7 | TRBV19
TGTGCCAGTAGTATAGGACAGCTCAGCGCCAAAAACATTCAGTACTTC | CASSIGQLSAKNIQYF | - | - | TRBJ2-4 | TRBV19
TGTGCCAGCAGTGTATCCAGGCAGGAGGAGACCCAGTACTTC | CASSVSRQEETQYF | - | - | TRBJ2-5 | TRBV2
TGTGCCAGCTCACTCGAGGGGGGCGCCTACGAGCAGTACTTC | CASSLEGGAYEQYF | - | - | TRBJ2-7 | TRBV18
TGTGCCTCTGGAACAGGGAACACCGGGGAGCTGTTTTTT | CASGTGNTGELFF | - | - | TRBJ2-2 | TRBV11-3
TGTGCCACCAGCAGAGAGGGGGTGGGAGATGAAAAACTGTTTTTT | CATSREGVGDEKLFF | - | once | TRBJ1-4 | TRBV15
TGTGCCAGTAGTTTTGGACTGTACACCGGGGAGCTGTTTTTT | CASSFGLYTGELFF | - | - | TRBJ2-2 | TRBV19
TGCAGCGTCCGATACTCTGGGGCCAACGTCCTGACTTTC | CSVRYSGANVLTF | - | - | TRBJ2-6 | TRBV29-1
TGCGCCAGCAGTGAAGCGCGGGCTTGGAGGACTGAAGCTTTCTTT | CASSEARAWRTEAFF | - | - | TRBJ1-1 | TRBV10-1
TGTGCCAGCAGCCAAGATCGGCAGCCCCAGCATTTT | CASSQDRQPQHF | - | - | TRBJ1-5 | TRBV3-1/TRBV3-2
TGCAGTGCCAGTCCCGGGACAGGGTTTAGTCAGCCCCAGCATTTT | CSASPGTGFSQPQHF | TRBD1 | - | TRBJ1-5 | TRBV20-1
TGTGCCAGTAGTATAGGTAAGGACACTGAAGCTTTCTTT | CASSIGKDTEAFF | - | - | TRBJ1-1 | TRBV19
TGTGCCAGCAGCTTAGGGGGTAAGCAGTACTTC | CASSLGGKQYF | - | - | TRBJ2-7 | TRBV7-2
TGTGCCAGTGCTGGACTAGCGGGACAAGAGACCCAGTACTTC | CASAGLAGQETQYF | TRBD2 | - | TRBJ2-5 | TRBV28
TGTGCCAGCAGAGAAGCAGGGGAAGAGACCCAGTACTTC | CASREAGEETQYF | - | once | TRBJ2-5 | TRBV2
TGCAGCGTTGAAGAGAGGAGATACAATGAGCAGTTCTTC | CSVEERRYNEQFF | - | once | TRBJ2-1 | TRBV29-1
TGTGCCAGCAGCTTACGTCAGGGGGGGCAGCCCCAGCATTTT | CASSLRQGGQPQHF | TRBD1 | - | TRBJ1-5 | TRBV7-2
TGTGCCAGCACCCTAGTGGGCGGAGGGGAGCTGTTTTTT | CASTLVGGGELFF | - | - | TRBJ2-2 | TRBV12-3/TRBV12-4
TGTGCCAGCAGCTTAGGATCCCAGGGGAACGAGCAGTTCTTC | CASSLGSQGNEQFF | - | few | TRBJ2-1 | TRBV7-2
TGTGCCAGCAGGCCTAATATTGCACCAGGTAATAGCAATCAGCCCCAGCATTTT | CASRPNIAPGNSNQPQHF | - | - | TRBJ1-5 | TRBV27
TGTGCCAGCAGCCCTCCGCCGGGGAGCACAGATACGCAGTATTTT | CASSPPPGSTDTQYF | - | - | TRBJ2-3 | TRBV9
TGTGCCAGCAGTTTCCTACACAATGAGCAGTTCTTC | CASSFLHNEQFF | - | - | TRBJ2-1 | TRBV12-3/TRBV12-4
TGTGCCAGCGCTGGGGGGAGGGCCTCCCCCGGGGAGCTGTTTTTT | CASAGGRASPGELFF | TRBD2 | - | TRBJ2-2 | TRBV7-6
TGTGCCAGCAGCTTCCAGCAGGGACTTAATTCACCCCTCCACTTT | CASSFQQGLNSPLHF | - | - | TRBJ1-6 | TRBV7-2
TGTGCCAGCTCACCAGAGGTCTTCCGTCCGAATGAGCAGTTCTTC | CASSPEVFRPNEQFF | - | - | TRBJ2-1 | TRBV18
TGTGCCAGCTCACCACACCCGGAGGTTGAAGCTTTCTTT | CASSPHPEVEAFF | - | - | TRBJ1-1 | TRBV18
TGTGCCAGCAGCTTCCAGCTAGGAAATGGTAATCAGCCCCAGCATTTT | CASSFQLGNGNQPQHF | - | - | TRBJ1-5 | TRBV7-2
TGCGCCAGCAGCCCACACAGGGAAGAGACCCAGTACTTC | CASSPHREETQYF | - | - | TRBJ2-5 | TRBV5-1
TGCGCCAGCAGCTTGAACAGGGACGAAAAACTGTTTTTT | CASSLNRDEKLFF | - | - | TRBJ1-4 | TRBV5-1
TGTGCCAGCAGACGACAGGGGGCCAATGAGCAGTTCTTC | CASRRQGANEQFF | TRBD1 | - | TRBJ2-1 | TRBV3-1/TRBV3-2
TGCGCCAGCAGCTTGATTGTCAGGGGAGGAGGGGTCCAAGAGACCCAGTACTTC | CASSLIVRGGGVQETQYF | - | once | TRBJ2-5 | TRBV5-1
TGTGCCTGGAGTGTAAACAGCGCCTACGAGCAGTACTTC | CAWSVNSAYEQYF | - | - | TRBJ2-7 | TRBV30
TGTGCCAGCATGATTAGCGGATCCCGGTACAATGAGCAGTTCTTC | CASMISGSRYNEQFF | - | - | TRBJ2-1 | TRBV2
TGTGCCAGTAGTGGGCTCCAGGGGGCCGATCAGCCCCAGCATTTT | CASSGLQGADQPQHF | TRBD1 | - | TRBJ1-5 | TRBV19